The 8 T cell receptor beta chains presented below share a single source sample, sequenced in a study of regulatory T cells in long-lasting Graves disease. The authors built TCR beta libraries using iRepertoire HTBI primers and Arm-PCR of CDR3 regions. One entry per CDR3 protein, called by TCRdb with MiXCR from the multiplex PCR reads. Seen here are almost 350,000 distinct CDR3 sequences, roughly a fifth observed once, and the top ten hold 25% to 35%. Time point of the sample: persistent/refractory GD, antithyroid drugs over 5 years with positive TRAb. The TCR library was made from RNA extracted from PBMCs. Specimen: peripheral blood mononuclear cells (PBMCs), collected when the disease was refractory, from a patient treated with antithyroid drugs. These receptors were obtained from a female donor with Graves disease.

The chain recombines TRBV5-1 with TRBJ2-7; perhaps TRBD1 as D (7 bases). CDR3 length: 14 residues. Germline CDR1 SGHRS, CDR2 YFSETQ. Trimming left V 0 bases short and J 4 bases short, with 11 bases between. CDR3 sequence: CASSLDPGGYEQYF. In DNA, the CDR3 is TGCGCCAGCAGCTTGGATCCAGGGGGGTACGAGCAGTACTTC.

In this sample, this clonotype turned up many times. The V and J genes are TRBV28 and TRBJ2-5; 9 bases are shared with TRBD2. V lost 5 bases to trimming and J lost 3 bases; unmatched junction nucleotides: 10. CDR1 and CDR2 (germline): MDHEN, SYDVKM. This CDR3 region has 16 residues. This chain's CDR3 is CASSPIGLAGKETQYF. The CDR3 DNA sequence: TGTGCCAGCAGTCCGATTGGGCTAGCGGGGAAAGAGACCCAGTACTTC.

This clonotype was recorded at least ten times. The chain couples TRBV15 to TRBJ1-2; weak D call: TRBD1 (5 bases). CDR3 size: 15 residues. Germline CDR1 LNHNV, CDR2 YYDKDF (reference sequence). Between the trimmed V and J ends, which lost 4 bases and 4 bases, there was a span of 16 bases. CDR3 amino acids: CATSTDPGTGYGYTF. CDR3 DNA: TGTGCCACCAGCACAGACCCAGGGACGGGCTATGGCTACACCTTC.

This clonotype was counted ten times or more. V usage is TRBV2 and J usage is TRBJ1-2; tentative D call: TRBD1 (6 bases). Trimming pared 8 bases from V and 0 bases from J, leaving 13 bases between. The CDR3 sequence is 14 residues long. In germline, CDR1 is SNHLY, CDR2 FYNNEI. This chain's CDR3 is CASEEQGPNYGYTF. The DNA for the CDR3 is TGTGCCAGCGAGGAACAGGGTCCTAACTATGGCTACACCTTC.

This clonotype was detected only a few times. This rearrangement joins TRBV9 to TRBJ1-2; D unclear. V was pared by 4 bases and J by 0 bases, with 13 bases between. The CDR3 has 15 amino acids. Germline-derived CDR1 and CDR2 are SGDLS and YYNGEE. CDR3 sequence (DNA): TGTGCCAGCAGCCCCCGCGAAATACCTAACTATGGCTACACCTTC. This translates into CASSPREIPNYGYTF.

This chain joins TRBV27 and TRBJ1-5; 9 bases fit TRBD1. Trimming took 0 bases from V and 4 from J; bases not matched to a gene: 1. Germline values: CDR1 MNHEY, CDR2 SMNVEV (reference sequence). The CDR3 is 15 amino acids. The CDR3: CASSLSGTGNQPQHF. The CDR3 region has the DNA TGTGCCAGCAGTTTATCCGGGACAGGGAATCAGCCCCAGCATTTT.

J is TRBJ1-6 and V is TRBV5-5; 9 nucleotides match TRBD1. The CDR3 is 15 residues long. Germline assignment: CDR1 SGHKS and CDR2 YYEKEE (reference sequence). V lost 4 bases, J lost 8 bases, and 7 bases stayed unmatched. The CDR3 DNA reads TGTGCCAGCAGCCTACCGGGACAGGGTTATTCACCCCTCCACTTT. Amino acid sequence: CASSLPGQGYSPLHF. Full variable domain (missing parts from reference TRBV5-5 and TRBJ1-6): DAGVTQSPTHLIKTRGQQVTLRCSPISGHKSVSWYQQVLGQGPQFIFQYYEKEERGRGNFPDRFSARQFPNYSSELNVNALLLGDSALYLCASSLPGQGYSPLHFGNGTRLTVT.

This clonotype was found many times. J is TRBJ1-2 and V is TRBV19; D unclear. V was cut by 5 bases and J by 8 bases, with 9 bases left in between. The germline CDR1 and CDR2 sequences are LNHDA and SQIVND (reference sequence). The CDR3 runs 11 residues. The CDR3: CASSATYGYTF. CDR3 bases: TGTGCCAGTAGTGCGACATACGGCTACACCTTC. The complete variable domain, with remaining parts taken from reference TRBV19 and TRBJ1-2, reads DGGITQSPKYLFRKEGQNVTLSCEQNLNHDAMYWYRQDPGQGLRLIYYSQIVNDFQKGDIAEGYSVSREKKESFPLTVTSAQKNPTAFYLCASSATYGYTFGSGTRLTVV.